These 5 T cell receptor beta chains were all obtained from the same sample, sequenced in a study of T cell responses to AZD1222 COVID-19 vaccine. Assay: immunoSEQ multiplex PCR; the TCRdb copy retains only in-frame clones and omits some. The data hold over 110,000 clones, with 85% to 95% observed a single time. Specimen: peripheral blood, collected on day 0 of AZD1222 vaccination. Receptors originate from an adult in good health.

The chain is built from TRBV7-2 and TRBJ1-4, with D uncertain. The CDR3 length is 13 residues. Trimming took 2 bases from V and 3 from J, leaving 4 bases between them. Germline V lookup: CDR1 SGHTA, CDR2 FQGNSA. DNA for the CDR3: TGTGCCAGCAGCTTAAGGGCTAATGAAAAACTGTTTTTT. Amino acid sequence: CASSLRANEKLFF.

The chain carries TRBV5-6 and TRBJ1-2; maybe TRBD1 (6 bases). The CDR3 runs to 15 residues. Trimming pared 3 bases from V and 0 bases from J, leaving 12 bases between. Germline values: CDR1 SGHDT, CDR2 YYEEEE. CDR3 protein: CASSWGHRANYGYTF. CDR3 DNA sequence: TGTGCCAGCAGCTGGGGACACCGAGCTAACTATGGCTACACCTTC.

V and J are TRBV7-2 and TRBJ1-2, with a weak D call TRBD1 (5 bases). This CDR3 has 15 amino acids. The germline CDR1 and CDR2 sequences are SGHTA and FQGNSA. Trimming left V 1 base short and J 2 bases short, with 11 bases between. As DNA, the CDR3 is TGTGCCAGCAGCTTAGGGGCCAGGGCGAACTATGGCTACACCTTC. The encoded protein is CASSLGARANYGYTF.

This clone was recorded once. The same CDR3 arises from other DNA sequences in this sample as well. The V gene is TRBV3-1 (or the pseudogene TRBV3-2), the J gene TRBJ2-3; D remains unclear. CDR1 is LGHDT, CDR2 YNNKEL, per germline (reference sequence). Trimming pared 4 bases from V and 0 bases from J, leaving 2 bases between. This CDR3 contains 12 residues. The CDR3 protein is CASSLSTDTQYF. Here the CDR3 DNA reads TGTGCCAGCAGCCTAAGCACAGATACGCAGTATTTT.

The chain has TRBV2 and TRBJ1-5, with D uncertain. Germline V CDR1 and CDR2: SNHLY, FYNNEI. CDR3 length: 12 amino acids. Trimming took 6 bases from V and 0 from J, leaving 3 bases between them. The CDR3 loop reads CASRNSNQPQHF. The CDR3 DNA sequence: TGTGCCAGCAGAAATAGCAATCAGCCCCAGCATTTT.